The source of this TCR beta chain is a study of T cells expressing NK-cell markers. TCRdb re-called the 5' RACE reads; every CDR3 protein appears as one record, without DNA. The sample table includes approximately 550,000 distinct CDR3 sequences. The germline CDR1 and CDR2 sequences are SQVTM and ANQGSEA. The CDR3 is made up of 11 amino acids. The sequenced material came from blood T cells: a sorted CD56 or NKG2C T cell subset, CD4+ or CD8+ T cells, or bulk PBMC T cells (not recorded which). The chain employs TRBV29-1 and TRBJ2-4; lacking DNA, the TRBD1 call made by TCRdb goes unchecked. This clonotype was sampled from a man aged 18 to 30 in good health. The CDR3 loop is CSVERTGRGYF.